The subject of this entry is one TCR beta chain. Its antigen is currently unknown. Template switching created a universal primer site, and the cDNA included unique molecular identifiers. TCRdb re-called the 5' RACE reads with MiXCR, one entry per CDR3 protein. This table has roughly 1,500,000 distinct CDR3 sequences, 25% to 35% appearing once. Germline values: CDR1 MNHNY, CDR2 SVGAGI (reference sequence). CDR3 length equals 17 residues. Trimming stripped 1 base from V and 0 bases from J, with 14 bases between. This sample is drawn from a study of identical twins. General study results and limits: Modelling underestimated the level of out-of-frame TCR alpha sharing observed in monozygotic twins. The more abundant beta clonotypes in cord blood had fewer insertions, and memory repertoires did not show this.

Each donor (without exception) was a healthy Caucasian. V gene TRBV6-6 combines with J gene TRBJ2-3; D is possibly TRBD2 (6 bases). The source of this sequence is a newborn girl in good health. Sequencing was carried out using cord blood. CDR3 loop: CASSYLLRGASTDTQYF. CDR3 DNA sequence: TGTGCCAGCAGTTACTTGCTACGCGGGGCCAGCACAGATACGCAGTATTTT.